A selection of T cell receptor beta chains follows, all from one sample in a study of blood T cell repertoires in COVID-19. The protocol was immunoSEQ multiplex PCR, while the TCRdb copy is restricted to in-frame clones and leaves out a portion. The repertoire includes under 400,000 clones, around 88% of them detected once, and about 1.5% sits in the top ten. Sequencing was done on a sample of peripheral blood. The origin of the receptors is a woman aged 30 to 39 with COVID-19, enrolled during active disease. CDR3s include the opening cysteine and the closing phenylalanine or tryptophan. A D gene is named only where the DNA matches it firmly. Size is stated for part of the rows, as once, few or many counts, or as a class when the clone is expanded.

CDR3 DNA,CDR3 protein,clone size,D gene,V gene,J gene
TGTGCCAGTAGTTTCACTAGCGGGGGTCACTCCTACAATGAGCAGTTCTTC,CASSFTSGGHSYNEQFF,-,TRBD2,TRBV19,TRBJ2-1
TGTGCCAGCAGGCCCAAGGGGCAGGGGGCCCCTGAAGCTTTCTTT,CASRPKGQGAPEAFF,-,TRBD1,TRBV2,TRBJ1-1
TGTGCCAGCAGCTACAGACAGGCAATGAACACTGAAGCTTTCTTT,CASSYRQAMNTEAFF,-,-,TRBV7-2,TRBJ1-1
TGTGCCAGCAGCTCCGGGTCAAAGGAGCCCCAGCATTTT,CASSSGSKEPQHF,-,-,TRBV27,TRBJ1-5
TGCGCCAGCAGTCTGGCAGGGGGAGGCTATGGCTACACCTTC,CASSLAGGGYGYTF,-,TRBD1,TRBV5-1,TRBJ1-2
TGCGCCAGCAGCTTGGTTCAGGGGACAAGGGAGACCCAGTACTTC,CASSLVQGTRETQYF,-,-,TRBV5-1,TRBJ2-5
TGTGCCAGCAGACTCTGGCGGGTACAAGAGACCCAGTACTTC,CASRLWRVQETQYF,-,-,TRBV28,TRBJ2-5
TGTGCCAGTAGTATAGGGCGACAGGGGACTCCTGCCTTC,CASSIGRQGTPAF,-,TRBD1,TRBV19,TRBJ1-2
TGCGCCAGCAGCCATTCTACTGGTAGCAATCAGCCCCAGCATTTT,CASSHSTGSNQPQHF,-,-,TRBV4-1,TRBJ1-5
TGTGCCAGCAGCCACAACACACTAGCGGCCAATGAGCAGTTCTTC,CASSHNTLAANEQFF,once,TRBD2,TRBV11-3,TRBJ2-1
TGCGCCAGCAGCCAAAAACTGGTAAGGGGGCGTTGGGAGACCCAGTACTTC,CASSQKLVRGRWETQYF,-,TRBD1,TRBV4-3,TRBJ2-5
TGCGCCAGCAGATTCGACAGGGGATCGGGTGAGCAGTACTTC,CASRFDRGSGEQYF,-,TRBD1,TRBV5-1,TRBJ2-7
TGTGCCAGCATACTGGACAGGGGCCGAGAGACCCAGTACTTC,CASILDRGRETQYF,-,TRBD1,TRBV6-5,TRBJ2-5
TGCAGCGTTACTCCAGGTGTAAACACTGAAGCTTTCTTT,CSVTPGVNTEAFF,-,-,TRBV29-1,TRBJ1-1
TGTGCCAGCAGTTACTCTACCGGGACTAATGAAAAACTGTTTTTT,CASSYSTGTNEKLFF,-,-,TRBV6-5,TRBJ1-4
TGTGCCAGCAGTTTACGAGCAGGGCGGAATTCACCCCTCCACTTT,CASSLRAGRNSPLHF,-,-,TRBV28,TRBJ1-6
TGTGCCAGCTCACAAGCTTTCGCACAGGTGAACACTGAAGCTTTCTTT,CASSQAFAQVNTEAFF,-,-,TRBV18,TRBJ1-1
TGTGCCAGCAGCCTAGAGAGACTTCAAGAGACCCAGTACTTC,CASSLERLQETQYF,-,-,TRBV7-2,TRBJ2-5
TGTGCCAGCAGCTCCGGGGACAGGGGGTTGGGAAAACTGTTTTTT,CASSSGDRGLGKLFF,-,TRBD1,TRBV28,TRBJ1-4
TGTGCCAGCAGTTCGCAGGGAGGCGCTGAAGCTTTCTTT,CASSSQGGAEAFF,-,-,TRBV27,TRBJ1-1